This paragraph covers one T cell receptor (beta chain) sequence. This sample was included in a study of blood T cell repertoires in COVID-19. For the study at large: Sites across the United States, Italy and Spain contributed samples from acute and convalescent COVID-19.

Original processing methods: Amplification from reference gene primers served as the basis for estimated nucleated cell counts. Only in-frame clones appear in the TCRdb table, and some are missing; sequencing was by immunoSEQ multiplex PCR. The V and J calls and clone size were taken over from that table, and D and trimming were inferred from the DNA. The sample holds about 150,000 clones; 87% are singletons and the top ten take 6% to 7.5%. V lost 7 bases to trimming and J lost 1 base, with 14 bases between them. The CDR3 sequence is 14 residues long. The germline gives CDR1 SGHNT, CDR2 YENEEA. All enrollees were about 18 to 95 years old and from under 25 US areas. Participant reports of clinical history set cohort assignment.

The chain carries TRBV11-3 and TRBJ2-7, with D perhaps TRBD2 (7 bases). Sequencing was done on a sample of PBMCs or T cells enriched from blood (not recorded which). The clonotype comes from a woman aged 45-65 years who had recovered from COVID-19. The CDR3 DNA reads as TGTGCCAGCACCGTAGGGGGGGGATCCTACGAGCAGTACTTC. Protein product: CASTVGGGSYEQYF.